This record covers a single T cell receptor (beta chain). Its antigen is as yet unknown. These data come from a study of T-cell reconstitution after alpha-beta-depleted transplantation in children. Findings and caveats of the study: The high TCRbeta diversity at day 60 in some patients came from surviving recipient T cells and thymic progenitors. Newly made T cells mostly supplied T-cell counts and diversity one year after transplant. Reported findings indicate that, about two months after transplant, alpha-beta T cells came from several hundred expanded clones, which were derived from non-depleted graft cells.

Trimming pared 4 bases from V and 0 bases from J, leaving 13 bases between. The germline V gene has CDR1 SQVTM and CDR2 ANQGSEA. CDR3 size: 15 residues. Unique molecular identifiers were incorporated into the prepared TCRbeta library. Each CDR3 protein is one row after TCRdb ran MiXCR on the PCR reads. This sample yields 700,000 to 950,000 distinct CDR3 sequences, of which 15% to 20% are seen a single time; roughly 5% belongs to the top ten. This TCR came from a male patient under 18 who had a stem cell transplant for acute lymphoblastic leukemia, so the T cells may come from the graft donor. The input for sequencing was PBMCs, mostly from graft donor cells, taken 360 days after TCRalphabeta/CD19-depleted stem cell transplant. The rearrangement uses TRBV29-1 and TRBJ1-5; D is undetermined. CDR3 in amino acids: CSVAFSANSNQPQHF. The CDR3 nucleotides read TGCAGCGTTGCTTTCTCCGCTAATAGCAATCAGCCCCAGCATTTT. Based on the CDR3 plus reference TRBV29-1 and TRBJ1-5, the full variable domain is SAVISQKPSRDICQRGTSLTIQCQVDSQVTMMFWYRQQPGQSLTLIATANQGSEATYESGFVIDKFPISRPNLTFSTLTVSNMSPEDSSIYLCSVAFSANSNQPQHFGDGTRLSIL.